This T cell receptor (beta chain) appears in the sequencing data of a study of cytomegalovirus exposure and HLA in healthy donors. Overall study findings and caveats: According to a later analysis, most TCR beta chains associated with CMV appeared HLA-restricted. In an earlier analysis, about 87% or about 30%: the productive usage of most TCR beta V segments.

V lost 1 base and J 8 bases, leaving 11 bases between the germline ends. Germline V gives CDR1 SEHNR, CDR2 FQNEAQ (reference sequence). The CDR3 is made up of 14 amino acids. The PCR was carried out with 60 Vbeta primers and 13 Jbeta primers. Profiled with immunoSEQ multiplex PCR; TCRdb holds only in-frame clones, not every one. The sample holds about 170,000 clones, roughly 67% seen once. This clone was observed a handful of times. Its matching antigen is unknown. The chain joins TRBV7-9 to TRBJ1-4; D perhaps matches TRBD1 (6 bases). The sequencing input was PBMCs. This clonotype was obtained from a woman aged 18-35 years in good health and CMV-seropositive. CDR3 sequence reads: CASSLDAGVEKLFF. CDR3 nucleotides: TGTGCCAGCAGCTTAGATGCAGGGGTCGAAAAACTGTTTTTT.